Listed here are 23 T cell receptor beta chains from one sample, sequenced in a study of cytomegalovirus exposure and HLA in healthy donors (dated by TCRdb to the late 2010s). The library was made by the immunoSEQ multiplex PCR assay. The multiplex PCR relied on a mix of 60 forward primers for TCR Vbeta segments and 13 reverse primers for TCR Jbeta segments. Entries here come from immuneACCESS through TCRdb and include only in-frame sequences with V and J called. Some clones fail to appear in such tables; in the studies checked, an unresolved V gene covers under half of the shortfall, and the cause of the remainder is unknown. The table for this sample lists 35,000 to 45,000 clones. The ten largest clones capture roughly 5.9% of the sample. Sequencing used PBMCs. The receptor set was obtained from a human donor in good health.

The chain joins TRBV10-2 to TRBJ2-7; 7 bases fit TRBD2. Germline CDR1 WSHSY, CDR2 SAAADI. CDR3 length equals 12 residues. Germline trimming cut 11 bases from V and 4 bases from J; bases unmatched to any gene: 8. The CDR3, as DNA: TGCGCCGGGGGAGCGGGGAATTACGAGCAGTACTTC. It codes for CAGGAGNYEQYF.

The chain is built from TRBV15 and TRBJ1-5, with no clear D. This CDR3 is 16 amino acids long. Germline V gene data show CDR1 as LNHNV and CDR2 as YYDKDF (reference sequence). The V end lost 5 bases, the J end lost 7 bases, and 21 bases lay between the germline ends. CDR3 sequence (DNA): TGTGCCACCAGCGGCATCCCGGAGGCCTCCAGGCAGCCCCAGCATTTT. Its translation is CATSGIPEASRQPQHF. Variable domain in full (rest from reference TRBV15 and TRBJ1-5): DAMVIQNPRYQVTQFGKPVTLSCSQTLNHNVMYWYQQKSSQAPKLLFHYYDKDFNNEADTPDNFQSRRPNTSFCFLDIRSPGLGDTAMYLCATSGIPEASRQPQHFGDGTRLSIL.

The rearrangement uses TRBV27 and TRBJ1-1, with D perhaps TRBD1 (5 bases). The CDR3 sequence is 14 residues long. V gave up 5 bases and J gave up 3 bases, with 13 bases separating them. Germline V gene lookup returns CDR1 MNHEY and CDR2 SMNVEV (reference sequence). The CDR3 spells CASSPYPQDTEAFF. The DNA of the CDR3 is TGTGCCAGCAGTCCATACCCACAGGACACTGAAGCTTTCTTT.

This rearrangement joins TRBV28 to TRBJ1-1; D is undetermined. CDR3 size: 13 residues. The germline V and J ends were trimmed by 5 bases and 1 base, with 8 bases remaining between them. Germline CDR1 reads MDHEN; CDR2 reads SYDVKM. CDR3 DNA sequence: TGTGCCAGCAGTCCTAGGCAGAACACTGAAGCTTTCTTT. It is translated as CASSPRQNTEAFF. The full variable domain, rest sourced from reference TRBV28 and TRBJ1-1, is DVKVTQSSRYLVKRTGEKVFLECVQDMDHENMFWYRQDPGLGLRLIYFSYDVKMKEKGDIPEGYSVSREKKERFSLILESASTNQTSMYLCASSPRQNTEAFFGQGTRLTVV.

The genes are TRBV10-3 and TRBJ1-1; 9 positions agree with TRBD1. The CDR3 consists of 14 residues. The V segment lost 8 bases and the J segment 1 base; nucleotides outside the gene matches: 5. CDR1 and CDR2 from the germline V gene are ENHRY and SYGVKD. The DNA for the CDR3 is TGTGCCATCCGGGACAGGGACTCGAACACTGAAGCTTTCTTT. This codes for CAIRDRDSNTEAFF.

The rearrangement joins TRBV15 to TRBJ2-1; 7 positions agree with TRBD2. CDR1 is LNHNV, CDR2 YYDKDF, per germline (reference sequence). The junction had 11 bases not matched to a gene; V was cut back by 5 bases and J by 10 bases. This CDR3 spans 14 amino acids. The CDR3 here is CATSRASGTPEQFF. The CDR3 DNA follows: TGTGCCACCAGCCGGGCTAGCGGTACCCCCGAGCAGTTCTTC.

Notes on this clone: Sequence at one end of the junction differs from germline and may be a read error. J is TRBJ1-1 and V is TRBV7-9; 9 nucleotides match TRBD1. Germline CDR1 and CDR2: SEHNR and FQNEAQ (reference sequence). This CDR3 is built from 12 residues. The CDR3 coding sequence is TGTGCCAGCAGCTTAAGGAACAGGGGGCTTGACTTT. Its protein product is CASSLRNRGLDF.

The rearrangement links TRBV4-2 to TRBJ2-1, with 10 bases matching TRBD2. V shed 0 bases, J shed 6 bases, and the junction held 11 bases outside the gene matches. CDR3 size: 18 residues. Germline assignment: CDR1 LGHNA and CDR2 YNFKEQ. CDR3 amino acids: CASSQDPAGGPTVNEQFF. CDR3 sequence (DNA): TGTGCCAGCAGCCAAGATCCAGCGGGGGGGCCGACGGTCAATGAGCAGTTCTTC.

The chain combines TRBV5-1 with TRBJ1-1; 8 bases match TRBD1. Germline values: CDR1 SGHRS, CDR2 YFSETQ. The V segment lost 0 bases and the J segment 1 base; nucleotides outside the gene matches: 8. This CDR3 is built from 17 residues. The CDR3, as DNA: TGCGCCAGCAGCTTGGCTGACAGGGGTGTAAGGAACACTGAAGCTTTCTTT. This gives the protein CASSLADRGVRNTEAFF.

A remark on this clone: A read error may account for a junction end that differs from germline. The chain combines TRBV5-1 with TRBJ2-3; 7 bases align to TRBD2. The V gene's germline CDR1 is SGHRS and CDR2 YFSETQ. The CDR3 has 11 residues. For the CDR3, the DNA is TGCGCCAGAAGCTGGGGGGGAAGACAGTATTTT. This gives the protein CARSWGGRQYF.

The gene calls are TRBV6-5 and TRBJ1-2; D is unclear. CDR3 length: 15 amino acids. Looked up from germline, CDR1 is MNHEY and CDR2 is SVGAGI. The ends were cut back, 0 bases at V and 6 bases at J, with 14 bases in the middle. The CDR3 sequence is CASSYSGRVGDGYTF. The DNA for the CDR3 is TGTGCCAGCAGTTACTCGGGAAGGGTCGGGGATGGCTACACCTTC.

The V gene is TRBV30, the J gene TRBJ1-5, with D unresolved. From germline, CDR1 is GTSNPN and CDR2 SVGIG (reference sequence). The CDR3 has 14 amino acids. The ends were cut back, 5 bases at V and 2 bases at J, with 13 bases in the middle. CDR3 bases: TGTGCCTGGTCTAAAGACGGGGGCAATCAGCCCCAGCATTTT. It encodes CAWSKDGGNQPQHF.

The rearrangement joins TRBV7-6 to TRBJ1-4, with TRBD1 identical over 11 bases. The CDR3 extends over 18 amino acids. Germline CDR1 SGHVS, CDR2 FNYEAQ. The V and J ends lost 3 bases and 8 bases, in that order; junction bases with no gene match: 14. CDR3 nucleotides: TGTGCCAGCAGCTTCGTCGAACTCCGGGACAGGGGGGGAGAAAAACTGTTTTTT. Translated, it gives CASSFVELRDRGGEKLFF.

The V gene is TRBV2, the J gene TRBJ1-4; no firm D call. Germline-derived CDR1 and CDR2 are SNHLY and FYNNEI. The CDR3 contains 16 residues. V lost 3 bases and J lost 0, with 11 bases in between. As DNA, the CDR3 is TGTGCCAGCAGTGATAGTAAGGGAGCAACTAATGAAAAACTGTTTTTT. It encodes CASSDSKGATNEKLFF.

The chain is built from TRBV11-2 and TRBJ1-4, with 10 bases that match TRBD1. The CDR3 runs 16 residues. Germline lookup yields CDR1 SGHAT and CDR2 FQNNGV. The V and J ends lost 7 bases and 8 bases, in that order; junction bases with no gene match: 13. The CDR3 region is CASTLHPGQGYEKLFF. The DNA for the CDR3 is TGTGCCAGCACCCTCCACCCGGGACAGGGGTACGAAAAACTGTTTTTT. Variable domain in full (rest from reference TRBV11-2 and TRBJ1-4): EAGVAQSPRYKIIEKRQSVAFWCNPISGHATLYWYQQILGQGPKLLIQFQNNGVVDDSQLPKDRFSAERLKGVDSTLKIQPAKLEDSAVYLCASTLHPGQGYEKLFFGSGTQLSVL.

This rearrangement joins TRBV30 to TRBJ1-5; TRBD1 is a possible D gene (5 bases). The CDR3 has 15 residues. Germline loops: CDR1 GTSNPN, CDR2 SVGIG (reference sequence). Trimming removed 4 bases from V and 5 bases from J, with 18 bases in between. The CDR3 coding sequence is TGTGCCTGGAAGGATCGGGCAGGGTCAGATCAGCCCCAGCATTTT. Its translation: CAWKDRAGSDQPQHF.

The chain's CDR3 is CASSQAGAGVGEKLFF. In DNA, the CDR3 is TGCGCCAGCAGCCAAGCCGGGGCAGGGGTAGGTGAAAAACTGTTTTTT. This rearrangement joins TRBV4-1 to TRBJ1-4, with D perhaps matching TRBD1 (6 bases). Trimming removed 1 base at V and 7 bases at J, with 16 bases between. CDR3 length equals 16 residues. Looked up from germline, CDR1 is MGHRA and CDR2 is YSYEKL.

The chain has TRBV6-1 and TRBJ1-4; 7 nucleotides align to TRBD1. Looked up from germline, CDR1 is MNHNS and CDR2 is SASEGT. The CDR3 totals 16 residues. Trimming took 4 bases from V and 0 from J; bases not matched to a gene: 5. CDR3 residues: CASSVGTAATNEKLFF. In DNA form, the CDR3 reads TGTGCCAGCAGTGTTGGGACAGCGGCAACTAATGAAAAACTGTTTTTT.

V usage is TRBV28 and J usage is TRBJ1-1; D gene unclear. The CDR3 extends over 14 amino acids. Trimming left V 6 bases short and J 1 base short, with 12 bases between. Germline V gene lookup returns CDR1 MDHEN and CDR2 SYDVKM. CDR3 protein: CASSPPRGNTEAFF. The CDR3 DNA sequence: TGTGCCAGCAGCCCGCCGCGAGGGAACACTGAAGCTTTCTTT.

This rearrangement joins TRBV5-8 to TRBJ1-4, with 8 bases fitting TRBD1. Per the germline V gene, CDR1 is SGHTS and CDR2 is YDEGEE. This CDR3 comprises 15 residues. V was clipped by 0 bases and J by 3 bases; unmatched bases: 1. The CDR3 reads CASSLVGQANEKLFF. CDR3 nucleotides: TGTGCCAGCAGCTTGGTGGGACAGGCTAATGAAAAACTGTTTTTT. The full variable domain, its missing parts supplied by reference TRBV5-8 and TRBJ1-4, is EAGVTQSPTHLIKTRGQQATLRCSPISGHTSVYWYQQALGLGLQFLLWYDEGEERNRGNFPPRFSGRQFPNYSSELNVNALELEDSALYLCASSLVGQANEKLFFGSGTQLSVL.

The chain uses TRBV9 and TRBJ1-1; D perhaps matches TRBD1 (5 bases). This CDR3 spans 15 amino acids. Germline V CDR1 and CDR2: SGDLS, YYNGEE. V gave up 4 bases and J gave up 0 bases, with 13 bases separating them. CDR3: CASSPGLNMNTEAFF. CDR3 coding DNA: TGTGCCAGCAGCCCGGGACTTAACATGAACACTGAAGCTTTCTTT.

V usage is TRBV4-1 and J usage is TRBJ1-4; D not resolved. Trimming took 4 bases from V and 0 from J, leaving 9 bases between them. CDR3 size: 15 residues. CDR1 MGHRA and CDR2 YSYEKL come from the germline V gene. The CDR3, as DNA: TGCGCCAGCAGCCCGAGGGTACCAACTAATGAAAAACTGTTTTTT. Amino acids: CASSPRVPTNEKLFF.

J is TRBJ2-3 and V is TRBV7-9; D might be TRBD2 (5 bases). Between the trimmed V and J ends, which lost 5 bases and 0 bases, there was a span of 12 bases. The germline V gene has CDR1 SEHNR and CDR2 FQNEAQ (reference sequence). The CDR3 consists of 15 residues. The CDR3: CASSEGRASTDTQYF. As DNA, the CDR3 is TGTGCCAGCAGCGAAGGGAGAGCTAGCACAGATACGCAGTATTTT.